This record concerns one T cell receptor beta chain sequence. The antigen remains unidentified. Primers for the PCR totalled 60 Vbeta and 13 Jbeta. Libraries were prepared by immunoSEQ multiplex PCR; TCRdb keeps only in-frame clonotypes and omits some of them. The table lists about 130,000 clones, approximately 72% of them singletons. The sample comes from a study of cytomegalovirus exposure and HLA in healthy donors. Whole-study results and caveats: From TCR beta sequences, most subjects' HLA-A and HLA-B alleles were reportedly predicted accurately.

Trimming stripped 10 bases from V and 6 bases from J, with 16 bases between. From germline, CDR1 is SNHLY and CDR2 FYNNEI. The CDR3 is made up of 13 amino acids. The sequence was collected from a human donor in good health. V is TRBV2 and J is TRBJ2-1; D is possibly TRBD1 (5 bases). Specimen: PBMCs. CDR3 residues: CATQGWAFNEQFF. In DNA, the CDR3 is TGTGCCACGCAGGGTTGGGCATTCAATGAGCAGTTCTTC.